This is a list of T cell receptor beta chains from one sample in a study of cytomegalovirus exposure and HLA in healthy donors. Sequencing used immunoSEQ multiplex PCR; TCRdb keeps in-frame clones, though not all of them. The data contain 200,000 to 300,000 clones, about 90% of them singletons. The specimen sequenced was PBMCs. These TCRs come from a woman aged 25 to 39 in good health and CMV-seronegative. Both conserved end residues are part of each CDR3. Each record gives: CDR3 protein, CDR3 length, J gene, D gene, V gene. D genes are given only for firm matches.

cdr3_aa: CASDEGVLAGDGELFF; cdr3_length: 16; j_call: TRBJ2-2; d_call: TRBD2; v_call: TRBV4-2
cdr3_aa: CASSFQGADYNEQFF; cdr3_length: 15; j_call: TRBJ2-1; d_call: TRBD1; v_call: TRBV9
cdr3_aa: CASSQDAATSGNFDEQYF; cdr3_length: 18; j_call: TRBJ2-7; d_call: TRBD2; v_call: TRBV4-3
cdr3_aa: CASSFANPGGNYGYTF; cdr3_length: 16; j_call: TRBJ1-2; d_call: NA; v_call: TRBV28
cdr3_aa: CASSLELAGESISTDTQYF; cdr3_length: 19; j_call: TRBJ2-3; d_call: TRBD2; v_call: TRBV7-8
cdr3_aa: CASSRSVGGTEAFF; cdr3_length: 14; j_call: TRBJ1-1; d_call: NA; v_call: TRBV5-4
cdr3_aa: CATSRDYGGSNTGELFF; cdr3_length: 17; j_call: TRBJ2-2; d_call: TRBD2; v_call: TRBV15
cdr3_aa: CATSRDEGLALYEQYF; cdr3_length: 16; j_call: TRBJ2-7; d_call: TRBD2; v_call: TRBV15
cdr3_aa: CASSLESDRQYF; cdr3_length: 12; j_call: TRBJ2-7; d_call: NA; v_call: TRBV11-1
cdr3_aa: CASTSDRVREQYF; cdr3_length: 13; j_call: TRBJ2-7; d_call: TRBD1; v_call: TRBV6-1
cdr3_aa: CASSRWAGTDNEQFF; cdr3_length: 15; j_call: TRBJ2-1; d_call: NA; v_call: TRBV9
cdr3_aa: CSAPRGGITNYGYTF; cdr3_length: 15; j_call: TRBJ1-2; d_call: TRBD1; v_call: TRBV29-1
cdr3_aa: CASSTMKGLAGVSYEQYF; cdr3_length: 18; j_call: TRBJ2-7; d_call: TRBD2; v_call: TRBV11-2
cdr3_aa: CASSIAGTVPYEQYF; cdr3_length: 15; j_call: TRBJ2-7; d_call: TRBD1; v_call: TRBV5-1
cdr3_aa: CASSRASGSGNEQFF; cdr3_length: 15; j_call: TRBJ2-1; d_call: TRBD2; v_call: TRBV4-1
cdr3_aa: CASSLVGAQETQYF; cdr3_length: 14; j_call: TRBJ2-5; d_call: NA; v_call: TRBV5-1
cdr3_aa: CASSQGRLGGRRLNEQFF; cdr3_length: 18; j_call: TRBJ2-1; d_call: TRBD2; v_call: TRBV4-3
cdr3_aa: CASSLGTSSYEQYF; cdr3_length: 14; j_call: TRBJ2-7; d_call: NA; v_call: TRBV13
cdr3_aa: CASRPGQGTGNEQFF; cdr3_length: 15; j_call: TRBJ2-1; d_call: TRBD1; v_call: TRBV6-6
cdr3_aa: CASSSSGTGHHEQYF; cdr3_length: 15; j_call: TRBJ2-7; d_call: TRBD1; v_call: TRBV7-9
cdr3_aa: CSADQGAQETQYF; cdr3_length: 13; j_call: TRBJ2-5; d_call: NA; v_call: TRBV29-1
cdr3_aa: CASSYAAQPQHF; cdr3_length: 12; j_call: TRBJ1-5; d_call: NA; v_call: TRBV6-6